A single sample is the source of the 19 T cell receptor beta chains below, sequenced in a study of T cells in Graves' hyperthyroidism and ophthalmopathy (dated by TCRdb to the late 2010s). Library method: multiplex PCR. Data came from an Illumina HiSeq 2000. Amplification of TCR beta CDR3 regions was carried out from RNA transcripts. A first-round RT-PCR of the TCR CDR3 used the HTBI primer set with the Qiagen OneStep RT-PCR kit. In-frame beta chains were kept once TCRdb had trimmed the public reads at Q25 with fastp and called clones with MiXCR. Entries that share a CDR3 protein sequence are merged under the most common genes and DNA. The sample yields hundreds of thousands of distinct CDR3 sequences; around 20% were counted once. About a sixth of the sample comes from the top ten. Sequenced material: blood. The receptors here all came from a woman in her 50s with Graves' hyperthyroidism that later progressed to Graves' ophthalmopathy.

The genes are TRBV13 and TRBJ1-2; perhaps TRBD1 as D (6 bases). Germline V lookup: CDR1 PRHDT, CDR2 FYEKMQ (reference sequence). With 3 bases removed from V and 9 bases from J, the gap between germline ends came to 17 bases. The CDR3 runs 14 residues. As DNA, the CDR3 is TGTGCCAGCAGCTTCGGAGGGGGGCGGGAAAGCTACACCTTC. Encoded protein: CASSFGGGRESYTF. Supplemented by reference TRBV13 and TRBJ1-2, the full variable domain reads AAGVIQSPRHLIKEKRETATLKCYPIPRHDTVYWYQQGPGQDPQFLISFYEKMQSDKGSIPDRFSAQQFSDYHSELNMSSLELGDSALYFCASSFGGGRESYTFGSGTRLTVV.

This clonotype was counted many times. The chain couples TRBV7-9 to TRBJ1-5; D possibly corresponds to TRBD1 (5 bases). The V end was cut by 1 base, the J end by 3 bases, with 10 bases between. The CDR3 spans 15 residues. CDR1 is SEHNR, CDR2 FQNEAQ, per germline (reference sequence). The CDR3: CASSLGDSFNQPQHF. The CDR3 coding sequence is TGTGCCAGCAGCTTAGGAGACAGTTTCAATCAGCCCCAGCATTTT.

The gene calls are TRBV11-2 and TRBJ1-2; 7 bases are shared with TRBD1. There are 15 residues in the CDR3. V dropped 0 bases and J dropped 3; count of bases not matched to a gene: 4. Germline assignment: CDR1 SGHAT and CDR2 FQNNGV. The CDR3 coding sequence is TGTGCCAGCAGCTTAGAGAGACAGGGATACTATGGCTACACCTTC. It encodes CASSLERQGYYGYTF.

The chain employs TRBV6-2 or TRBV6-3 and TRBJ2-7; 10 nucleotides match TRBD2. The V segment lost 6 bases and the J segment 0 bases; nucleotides outside the gene matches: 5. In germline, CDR1 is MNHEY, CDR2 SVGEGT. This CDR3 is built from 15 residues. In DNA form, the CDR3 reads TGTGCCAGCAGGTACCTAGCGGGGGCCTCCTACGAGCAGTACTTC. Its protein product is CASRYLAGASYEQYF.

This chain connects TRBV7-8 to TRBJ2-1; 9 nucleotides align to TRBD2. CDR1 is SGHVS and CDR2 is FQNEAQ in the germline V gene. CDR3 length: 16 residues. Germline trimming cut 5 bases from V and 2 bases from J; bases unmatched to any gene: 7. The CDR3 protein is CASSPVGGGAYNEQFF. CDR3 nucleotide sequence: TGTGCCAGCAGCCCCGTGGGCGGGGGGGCCTACAATGAGCAGTTCTTC.

This clonotype was seen ten or more times. The CDR3 is CASSRGGGTLFASTDTQYF. DNA for the CDR3: TGTGCCAGCAGCAGGGGGGGCGGGACCTTGTTCGCGAGCACAGATACGCAGTATTTT. The V and J genes are TRBV11-2 and TRBJ2-3; TRBD2 is a possible D gene (7 bases). Germline V gene sequence: CDR1 SGHAT, CDR2 FQNNGV. The CDR3 length is 19 residues. The V end lost 5 bases, the J end lost 0 bases, and 24 bases lay between the germline ends.

Notes on this clonotype: A read error may produce the germline difference seen at one junction end. The genes are TRBV7-9 and TRBJ1-1, with a tentative D call TRBD1 (5 bases). CDR1 is SEHNR and CDR2 is FQNEAQ in the germline V gene (reference sequence). The CDR3 is 19 amino acids. The CDR3 DNA is TGTGCCAGCAACTTAAGGTCCGGGACCCAAAAGATCCAAAACACTGAAGCTTTCTTT. As protein: CASNLRSGTQKIQNTEAFF.

This clonotype was counted only a few times. V and J are TRBV6-5 and TRBJ1-1, with no clear D. The CDR3 extends over 15 amino acids. Looked up from germline, CDR1 is MNHEY and CDR2 is SVGAGI. Trimming pared 1 base from V and 0 bases from J, leaving 9 bases between. The CDR3 DNA reads as TGTGCCAGCAGTTACTACGGGGTAATGAACACTGAAGCTTTCTTT. Its protein product is CASSYYGVMNTEAFF.

In the case of this clonotype: Since a much larger clone is just one base distant, this may be a read error. The DNA for the CDR3 is TGTGCCAACTCACCTGCAGCGGGAGATACGCAGTATTTT. The encoded protein is CANSPAAGDTQYF. The V gene is TRBV18, the J gene TRBJ2-3; TRBD2 might be the D (6 bases). The CDR3 is made up of 13 amino acids. The germline gives CDR1 KGHSH, CDR2 LQKENI.

This clonotype was found a few times. This chain joins TRBV24-1 and TRBJ2-7, with D unclear. The CDR3 sequence is 12 residues long. Germline-derived CDR1 and CDR2 are KGHDR and SFDVKD. V lost 2 bases and J 5 bases, leaving 6 bases between the germline ends. The DNA of the CDR3 is TGTGCCACCAGTGATTCCACCCACGAGCAGTACTTC. This codes for CATSDSTHEQYF.

V and J are TRBV19 and TRBJ1-5; D possibly corresponds to TRBD1 (6 bases). Trimming cost V 4 bases and J 3 bases, with 10 bases left between them. Germline V gene lookup returns CDR1 LNHDA and CDR2 SQIVND (reference sequence). The CDR3 totals 14 residues. Here the CDR3 DNA reads TGTGCCAGTAGTAACGGACAGATCAATCAGCCCCAGCATTTT. Translated, it gives CASSNGQINQPQHF.

The V and J genes are TRBV7-8 and TRBJ1-3; weak D call: TRBD1 (5 bases). This CDR3 contains 15 residues. Germline assignment: CDR1 SGHVS and CDR2 FQNEAQ. Trimming stripped 5 bases from V and 4 bases from J, with 15 bases between. This CDR3 is CASSQAGTKGNTIYF. The CDR3, as DNA: TGTGCCAGCAGCCAGGCCGGGACGAAAGGAAACACCATATATTTT.

V usage is TRBV19 and J usage is TRBJ1-2; TRBD1 might be the D (5 bases). The germline V and J ends were trimmed by 3 bases and 6 bases, with 11 bases remaining between them. There are 13 residues in the CDR3. Germline V gives CDR1 LNHDA, CDR2 SQIVND (reference sequence). The CDR3 coding sequence is TGTGCCAGTAGTATTTTTCAGGGCGATGGCTACACCTTC. This gives the protein CASSIFQGDGYTF.

This clonotype was picked up many times. The J gene is TRBJ2-7, the V gene TRBV7-8; possibly TRBD1 or TRBD2 for D (7 bases each). Germline values: CDR1 SGHVS, CDR2 FQNEAQ. V was trimmed by 6 bases and J by 3 bases, leaving 15 bases between them. This CDR3 is 14 amino acids long. The DNA of the CDR3 is TGTGCCAGCAGGAGGGGGGGACAGAGCTACGAGCAGTACTTC. Its protein product is CASRRGGQSYEQYF. The entire variable domain, with the rest obtained from reference TRBV7-8 and TRBJ2-7, is as follows: GAGVSQSPRYKVAKRGQDVALRCDPISGHVSLFWYQQALGQGPEFLTYFQNEAQLDKSGLPSDRFFAERPEGSVSTLKIQRTQQEDSAVYLCASRRGGQSYEQYFGPGTRLTVT.

In its sample, this clonotype was seen many times. The chain is built from TRBV30 and TRBJ1-1; D remains ambiguous. The germline gives CDR1 GTSNPN, CDR2 SVGIG (reference sequence). V gave up 2 bases and J gave up 1 base, with 11 bases separating them. This CDR3 has 14 amino acids. CDR3 loop: CAWSSFTGNTEAFF. DNA for the CDR3: TGTGCCTGGAGTTCGTTTACGGGGAACACTGAAGCTTTCTTT. The full variable domain, its missing parts supplied by reference TRBV30 and TRBJ1-1, is SQTIHQWPATLVQPVGSPLSLECTVEGTSNPNLYWYRQAAGRGLQLLFYSVGIGQISSEVPQNLSASRPQDRQFILSSKKLLLSDSGFYLCAWSSFTGNTEAFFGQGTRLTVV.

V gene TRBV20-1 combines with J gene TRBJ2-1, with 11 bases identical to TRBD2. The CDR3 length is 15 residues. Trimming cost V 1 base and J 1 base; bases outside gene matches: 0. Germline CDR1 is DFQATT and CDR2 is SNEGSKA (reference sequence). The CDR3 DNA reads as TGCAGTGCTAGAGGACTAGCGGGGTCCTACAATGAGCAGTTCTTC. Its protein is CSARGLAGSYNEQFF.

This clonotype turned up a few times. This rearrangement joins TRBV5-1 to TRBJ2-5; D might be TRBD1 (5 bases). Germline V gene lookup returns CDR1 SGHRS and CDR2 YFSETQ. This CDR3 spans 14 amino acids. Trimming left V 1 base short and J 1 base short, with 8 bases between. DNA of the CDR3: TGCGCCAGCAGCTTGTGGGGCCGCCAAGAGACCCAGTACTTC. Residues: CASSLWGRQETQYF.

With respect to this clonotype: At one end, the junction sequence differs from germline, possibly due to a read error. The J gene is TRBJ2-7, the V gene TRBV5-1; TRBD2 agrees at 11 bases. Germline V gene sequence: CDR1 SGHRS, CDR2 YFSETQ. The CDR3 extends over 15 amino acids. CDR3: CASSHGVAGGPEQSF. CDR3 sequence (DNA): TGCGCCAGCAGCCACGGGGTAGCGGGGGGGCCCGAGCAGTCCTTC.

This clonotype was seen many times. The chain employs TRBV7-3 and TRBJ2-3, with D possibly matching TRBD2 (5 bases). The germline V gene encodes CDR1 SGHTA and CDR2 FQGTGA. V lost 10 bases and J 4 bases, leaving 15 bases between the germline ends. This CDR3 spans 13 amino acids. The CDR3 DNA reads as TGTGCCACCCAGGCCCTGGAGGCAGATACGCAGTATTTT. Translated, it gives CATQALEADTQYF.